The following is a T cell receptor (beta chain) sequence with its context. The antigen is undetermined. This record comes from a study of cytomegalovirus exposure and HLA in healthy donors. Study-level findings and limits: TCR beta V- and J-gene trimming was later associated with a missense DCLRE1C variant. A later analysis by the authors found several of the most significant clusters apparently linked to common viral pathogens. Certain indistinguishable V segments, among them TRBV6-2 and TRBV6-3, were excluded.

This CDR3 spans 12 amino acids. From germline, CDR1 is SGHRS and CDR2 YFSETQ. Trimming cost V 4 bases and J 6 bases, with 9 bases left between them. The PCR made use of 60 Vbeta and 13 Jbeta primers. The protocol was immunoSEQ multiplex PCR, while the TCRdb copy is restricted to in-frame clones and leaves out a portion. The sample holds about 130,000 clones, around 83% seen once. The V call is TRBV5-1, the J call TRBJ2-3, with D possibly TRBD2 on 5 matching bases. The material sequenced was PBMCs. The TCR sequence derives from a girl aged 2-10 years in good health and CMV-seronegative. The CDR3 coding sequence is TGCGCCAGCAGCAGGGAGCGCGATACGCAGTATTTT. Its translation: CASSRERDTQYF.